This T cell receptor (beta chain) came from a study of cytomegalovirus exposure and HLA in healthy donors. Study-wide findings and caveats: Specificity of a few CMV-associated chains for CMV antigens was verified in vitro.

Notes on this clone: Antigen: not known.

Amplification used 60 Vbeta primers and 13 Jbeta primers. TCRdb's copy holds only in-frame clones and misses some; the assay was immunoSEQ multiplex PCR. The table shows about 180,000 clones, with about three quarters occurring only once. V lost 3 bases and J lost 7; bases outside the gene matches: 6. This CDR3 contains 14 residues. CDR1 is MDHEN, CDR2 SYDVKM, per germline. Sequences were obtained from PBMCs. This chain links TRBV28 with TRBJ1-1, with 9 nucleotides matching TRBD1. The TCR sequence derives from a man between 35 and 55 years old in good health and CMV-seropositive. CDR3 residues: CASSFGQGTGEAFF. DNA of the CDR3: TGTGCCAGCAGTTTCGGACAGGGGACGGGTGAAGCTTTCTTT.